This T cell receptor beta chain originates from a study of shared clonotypes between healthy human individuals. This clone was recorded only once. The V and J ends lost 0 bases and 3 bases respectively, with 13 bases between them. This CDR3 region has 16 residues. Per germline, CDR1 LGHNA and CDR2 YNFKEQ. Every subset had its genomic DNA shared out evenly among several immunoSEQ plates. This table comes from immunoSEQ multiplex PCR, and its TCRdb copy is limited to in-frame clones, with some not included. Here the sample spans 2 million to 2.5 million clones, approximately 96% being singletons. The sequencing input was naive CD4+ T cells sorted from blood. Subset described: CD45RA+ positively selected. The source is a man aged 18 to 30 in good health. V is TRBV4-2 and J is TRBJ2-3, with D possibly being TRBD2 (6 bases). CDR3 bases: TGTGCCAGCAGCCAAGATTGGACTACTATTACAGATACGCAGTATTTT. Its protein product is CASSQDWTTITDTQYF.